The subject of this entry is one TCR beta chain. The record originates from a study of shared clonotypes between healthy human individuals. About the research overall: The people who gave samples were a couple of women and three men aged 18 to 49.

CDR1 and CDR2 from the germline V gene are SGHTA and FQGTGA. The V gene lost 5 bases and the J gene lost 9 bases, with 11 bases spanning the gap. This CDR3 has 12 amino acids. A CD45RA+ naive subset and a CD45RA-negative memory subset were split from CD4+ cells. Source study methods: ImmunoSEQ sequences covered only the junction and lacked quality scores; filtering therefore differed. Only in-frame clones appear in the TCRdb table, and some are missing; sequencing was by immunoSEQ multiplex PCR. V, J and clone size are those of that table, while D and trimming were read from the DNA. The sample consists of nearly 1 million clones, approximately 76% of them appearing once.

The sequencing sample was made of memory CD4+ T cells sorted from blood. The subset: CD45RA-negative fraction. This rearrangement joins TRBV7-3 to TRBJ2-1; D uncertain. The TCR sequence derives from a man aged 18 to 35 in good health. The CDR3 coding sequence is TGTGCCAGCAGCCCCCTGGGCGGTGAGCAGTTCTTC. This gives the protein CASSPLGGEQFF.